This TCR beta chain was identified during a study of cytomegalovirus exposure and HLA in healthy donors. Study-level points and caveats: In a later analysis, compared with equally common non-associated chains, HLA-associated beta chains were more expanded. Later analysis demonstrated an association between a missense DCLRE1C variant and TCR beta V- and J-gene trimming. Accurate prediction of HLA-A and HLA-B alleles (for most subjects) was reportedly achieved from TCR beta sequences.

Germline V lookup: CDR1 MNHNS, CDR2 SASEGT. V dropped 4 bases and J dropped 4; count of bases not matched to a gene: 5. The CDR3 has 15 residues. Primers for the PCR totalled 60 Vbeta and 13 Jbeta. The data were produced by immunoSEQ multiplex PCR, yet TCRdb's version contains in-frame clones alone and is incomplete. Altogether approximately 170,000 clones are present, less than 85% being singletons, with the ten largest covering over 4%. On this clone: Antigen: not known.

Sample: PBMCs. This chain connects TRBV6-1 to TRBJ1-5, with TRBD1 matching 9 bases. The sequence came from a man aged 25 to 40 in good health and CMV-seropositive. DNA of the CDR3: TGTGCCAGCAGTGGAGGACAGGGGTGGAATCAGCCCCAGCATTTT. Encoded protein: CASSGGQGWNQPQHF.